Sequencing of this T cell receptor (beta chain) was carried out in a study of shared clonotypes between healthy human individuals. Across the whole study: The study used three CD4 naive, three CD4 memory, two CD8 naive and one CD8 memory plate per donor. Findings of the study overall: Sequencing of the sorted subsets was shown by rarefaction to be incomplete despite large depth.

The naive CD8 subset, CD45RO-negative cells positively selected for CCR7, excluded terminally differentiated effector memory CD45RA+ cells. This clone was detected only once. What it binds is unknown. In the authors' workflow: As immunoSEQ supplied junction-only sequences (without quality scores), filtering differed. Clones were sequenced by immunoSEQ multiplex PCR, and TCRdb holds only the in-frame ones, with some missing. V, J and clone size were drawn from that table, and D and trimming were deduced from the DNA. The sample includes 1.5 million to 2.5 million clones, about 95% of them seen just once. Source material: naive CD8+ T cells sorted from blood. This clonotype was obtained from a man in his late teens or twenties in good health.

The CDR3 DNA reads as TGTGCCAGCAGCTTATTGGGCCAGGAAGGCAATCAGCCCCAGCATTTT. Its protein product is CASSLLGQEGNQPQHF. V and J are TRBV7-2 and TRBJ1-5; D gene uncertain. The CDR3 totals 16 residues. The V end lost 2 bases, the J end lost 2 bases, and 13 bases lay between the germline ends. Per the germline V gene, CDR1 is SGHTA and CDR2 is FQGNSA.